The rows below give T cell receptor beta chains drawn from one sample of a study of cytomegalovirus exposure and HLA in healthy donors. Clones were sequenced by immunoSEQ multiplex PCR, and TCRdb holds only the in-frame ones, with some missing. This specimen shows 96,000 or so clones; the ten leading clones hold approximately 5.7%. Source material: PBMCs. The receptors were sampled from a girl between 5 and 17 years old in good health and CMV-seropositive. CDR3s include the opening cysteine and the closing phenylalanine or tryptophan. D genes are given only for firm matches.

>TRBV4-3|.|18|TRBJ1-6
TGCGCCAGCAGCCAAGAAATTTTTGAGGAGAGTTATAATTCACCCCTCCACTTT
CASSQEIFEESYNSPLHF
>TRBV7-9|TRBD1|14|TRBJ2-1
TGTGCCAGCAGCTTCCGGGACAGGGGCAATGAGCAGTTCTTC
CASSFRDRGNEQFF
>TRBV4-2|.|15|TRBJ2-5
TGTGCCAGCAGCCAAAATACAGGCCCCCAAGAGACCCAGTACTTC
CASSQNTGPQETQYF
>TRBV10-3|.|14|TRBJ1-1
TGTGCCATCAGTCAAGGACAAAGTGACGCTGAAGCTTTCTTT
CAISQGQSDAEAFF
>TRBV4-3|.|14|TRBJ2-2
TGCGCCAGCAGCCAAGATTCGGGTCCCGGGGAGCTGTTTTTT
CASSQDSGPGELFF
>TRBV4-1|TRBD1|16|TRBJ2-7
TGCGCCAGCAGCAGCGAACAGGGGAAACATAGCTACGAGCAGTACTTC
CASSSEQGKHSYEQYF
>TRBV9|TRBD1|15|TRBJ2-2
TGTGCCAGCAGCGCCCGGACAGGGAACACCGGGGAGCTGTTTTTT
CASSARTGNTGELFF
>TRBV4-2|.|13|TRBJ2-7
TGTGCCAGCAGCCAAGCAGGGGTTGGCGAGCAGTACTTC
CASSQAGVGEQYF
>TRBV27|.|15|TRBJ1-3
TGTGCCAGCAGCATGGCAGGGGCCTCTGGAAACACCATATATTTT
CASSMAGASGNTIYF
>TRBV7-2|.|12|TRBJ2-1
TGTGCCAGCAGCTGGGCGGGCATTGAGCAGTTCTTC
CASSWAGIEQFF
>TRBV7-9|.|16|TRBJ2-7
TGTGCCAGCAGCTTAGTGGGCGGGGAACGCTCCTACGAGCAGTACTTC
CASSLVGGERSYEQYF
>TRBV5-6|TRBD1|15|TRBJ2-7
TGTGCCAGCAGCGCCGGGACAGGGGTTGCCTACGAGCAGTACTTC
CASSAGTGVAYEQYF
>TRBV2|.|15|TRBJ1-4
TGTGCCAGCAGGGGCCGGGGGGGAGCTAATGAAAAACTGTTTTTT
CASRGRGGANEKLFF
>TRBV5-6|.|13|TRBJ1-2
TGTGCCAGCAGCTTGAAGGGGAACTATGGCTACACCTTC
CASSLKGNYGYTF
>TRBV7-3|TRBD2|15|TRBJ2-1
TGTGCCAGCAGCTTAGGGAGCGGGAGTTACAATGAGCAGTTCTTC
CASSLGSGSYNEQFF
>TRBV4-3|.|15|TRBJ1-1
TGCGCCAGCAGCCAAGATAGGTGGAGGGTCACTGAAGCTTTCTTT
CASSQDRWRVTEAFF
>TRBV4-1|.|15|TRBJ2-7
TGCGCCAGCAGCCAAGATGGGGACATGCCCTACGAGCAGTACTTC
CASSQDGDMPYEQYF
>TRBV2|.|12|TRBJ1-1
TGTGCCAGTGGACGGTGGGACACTGAAGATTTCTTT
CASGRWDTEDFF
>TRBV2|.|13|TRBJ2-1
TGTGCCATACGGGACTTAGTCCCTAATGAGCAGTTCTTC
CAIRDLVPNEQFF
>TRBV13|TRBD2|16|TRBJ2-1
TGTGCCAGCAGCACAAGACTAGCGGGGGGGTACAATGAGCAGTTCTTC
CASSTRLAGGYNEQFF
>TRBV7-9|.|13|TRBJ1-4
TGTGCCAGCAGCTTGAGATATGAGCTGGGCCCCATTTTT
CASSLRYELGPIF
>TRBV7-6|.|12|TRBJ2-2
TGTGCCAGCAGCGTAAACACCGGGGAGCTGTTTTTT
CASSVNTGELFF
>TRBV4-2|TRBD2|18|TRBJ2-5
TGTGCCAGCAGCCAAGATAGCGGTAGCGGGGGGATGTTGGAGACCCAGTACTTC
CASSQDSGSGGMLETQYF
>TRBV5-6|.|13|TRBJ1-1
TGTGCCAGCAGTTCGACAGCGAACACTGAAGCTTTCTTT
CASSSTANTEAFF
>TRBV7-6|TRBD1|19|TRBJ1-4
TGTGCCAGCAGCTCGCCACGAAACAGGGGGTCAGGGTCTAATGAAAAACTGTTTTTT
CASSSPRNRGSGSNEKLFF
>TRBV5-1|.|15|TRBJ1-2
TGCGCCAGCAGCCTGGGACAAAGTACGGACTATGGCTACACCTTC
CASSLGQSTDYGYTF
>TRBV19|TRBD1|14|TRBJ2-1
TGTGCCAGTAGTATAGACAGACAGGGAAATGAGCAGTTCTTC
CASSIDRQGNEQFF
>TRBV28|.|15|TRBJ1-5
TGTGCCAGCAGTTTAGAGAGAGATGGCAATCAGCCCCAGCATTTT
CASSLERDGNQPQHF
>TRBV9|TRBD1|15|TRBJ2-5
TGTGCCAGCAGCGGAACAGGGGTCCCTGGGGAGAACCAGTACTTC
CASSGTGVPGENQYF
>TRBV28|.|14|TRBJ1-1
TGTGCCAGCAGTTGGCACAGAGGGATCACTGAAGCTTTCTTT
CASSWHRGITEAFF
>TRBV30|.|15|TRBJ1-4
TGTGCCTGGAGTTCGGAGGGACGGGGGAATGAAAAACTGTTTTTT
CAWSSEGRGNEKLFF
>TRBV9|.|16|TRBJ2-2
TGTGCCAGCAGCGTTAGCCAAAGATCGAACACCGGGGAGCTGTTTTTT
CASSVSQRSNTGELFF
>TRBV9|.|14|TRBJ2-3
TGTGCCAGCAGCGTATGGACAGCCACAGATACGCAGTATTTT
CASSVWTATDTQYF
>TRBV6-5|.|13|TRBJ1-1
TGTGCCAGCAGCCCAGGGTTCAGGGTGGAGTCTTTCTTT
CASSPGFRVESFF
>TRBV10-3|.|14|TRBJ2-2
TGTGCCATCAGCGATACCGGGACAACCGGGGAGCTGTTTTTT
CAISDTGTTGELFF
>TRBV19|.|13|TRBJ1-6
TGTGCCAGTAGTATTTTGACAAATTCACCCCTCCACTTT
CASSILTNSPLHF
>TRBV4-1|TRBD1|15|TRBJ1-2
TGCGCCAGCAGCCAAGAAGGGGGCGCAGACTATGGCTACACCTTC
CASSQEGGADYGYTF
>TRBV5-1|TRBD1|17|TRBJ1-3
TGCGCCAGCAGCGAAAACGGACAGGTACCCTTGTGGAACACCATATATTTT
CASSENGQVPLWNTIYF
>TRBV7-7|TRBD1|15|TRBJ2-1
TGTGCCAGCAGCCTTGACAGGGACTCCTACAATGAGCAGTTCTTC
CASSLDRDSYNEQFF
>TRBV27|.|13|TRBJ1-5
TGTGCCAGCAGTTTAGGGAACCAGGGGCCCCAGCATTTT
CASSLGNQGPQHF
>TRBV7-3|.|13|TRBJ1-1
TGTGCCAGCAGGCTAGGGGGGAACACTGAAGCTTTCTTT
CASRLGGNTEAFF
>TRBV2|TRBD1|14|TRBJ1-2
TGTGCCAGCAGTGTACGAGGACAGGCCTATGGCTACACCTTC
CASSVRGQAYGYTF
>TRBV5-1|.|18|TRBJ2-5
TGCGCCAGCAGCTTGCCGTTGCGAGGTGACAGGGAGGAAGAGACCCAGTACTTC
CASSLPLRGDREEETQYF